This T cell receptor (beta chain) appears in the sequencing data of a study of cytomegalovirus exposure and HLA in healthy donors. The study, taken as a whole, reports: Sequencing likely caused a cluster of highly shared sequence variants.

The ends were cut back, 7 bases at V and 7 bases at J, with 16 bases in the middle. This CDR3 is 13 amino acids long. CDR1 is LNHDA, CDR2 SQIVND, per germline (reference sequence). Details on this clone: Its antigen is currently unknown.

The study ran its PCR with 60 Vbeta and 13 Jbeta primers. Only in-frame clones appear in the TCRdb table, and some are missing; sequencing was by immunoSEQ multiplex PCR. The sample lists 95,000 to 100,000 clones; roughly 82% were seen once. While unrecorded immune exposures were likely, the donors were nominally healthy when sampled. V usage is TRBV19 and J usage is TRBJ2-5; D is uncertain. This receptor was identified in a man aged 50 to 60 in good health and CMV-seronegative. Sequencing was done on a sample of PBMCs. The CDR3, as DNA: TGTGCCAGTACCCCGGGTCCCCCGGGGACCCAGTACTTC. As protein: CASTPGPPGTQYF.